Listed here are 23 T cell receptor beta chains from one sample, sequenced in a study of blood T cell repertoires in COVID-19. Repertoires were generated with immunoSEQ multiplex PCR, while TCRdb's copy carries only in-frame clones and drops some. This table holds around 150,000 clones, roughly 88% found once. What was sequenced was PBMCs or T cells enriched from blood (not recorded which). All receptors come from a woman in her sixties who had recovered from COVID-19.

V usage is TRBV6-5 and J usage is TRBJ1-2, with 7 positions matching TRBD1. The junction had 9 bases not matched to a gene; V was cut back by 5 bases and J by 6 bases. The CDR3 is 14 amino acids. Germline V gene data show CDR1 as MNHEY and CDR2 as SVGAGI. The CDR3 region is CASSRRDRGDGYTF. Here the CDR3 DNA reads TGTGCCAGCAGTCGCCGGGACAGAGGTGATGGCTACACCTTC.

The chain is built from TRBV30 and TRBJ2-5; perhaps TRBD2 as D (6 bases). The V gene's germline CDR1 is GTSNPN and CDR2 SVGIG (reference sequence). This CDR3 is built from 16 residues. V was trimmed by 4 bases and J by 5 bases, leaving 23 bases between them. This chain's CDR3 is CAWNPGHGNGGETQYF. The DNA for the CDR3 is TGTGCCTGGAATCCGGGGCATGGTAACGGAGGGGAGACCCAGTACTTC.

The chain has TRBV29-1 and TRBJ2-3; 11 bases map to TRBD1. V lost 1 base to trimming and J lost 1 base; unmatched junction nucleotides: 7. Germline CDR1 is SQVTM and CDR2 is ANQGSEA. This CDR3 region has 17 residues. Here the CDR3 DNA reads TGCAGCGTTGAAGGGGTGCGGGGACAGGGGGGCACAGATACGCAGTATTTT. Protein product: CSVEGVRGQGGTDTQYF.

Comment on this clone: The sample holds other DNA sequences that translate to the same CDR3. This sequence joins TRBV2 and TRBJ1-1; 9 bases line up with TRBD1. CDR1 and CDR2 from the germline V gene are SNHLY and FYNNEI. The length of the CDR3 is 12 residues. V shed 6 bases and J 8 bases; nucleotides not matched to a gene: 4. The CDR3 DNA follows: TGTGCCAGCAGGGTCGACAGGGGGGAAGCTTTCTTT. As protein: CASRVDRGEAFF.

The CDR3 reads CASSLSTEAFF. The CDR3 DNA is TGTGCCAGCAGCTTGTCTACTGAAGCTTTCTTT. The rearrangement links TRBV5-8 to TRBJ1-1; D not resolved. This CDR3 has 11 amino acids. CDR1 and CDR2 from the germline V gene are SGHTS and YDEGEE. V shed 1 base and J shed 5 bases, with 3 bases lying between them.

The genes are TRBV28 and TRBJ1-2; D is possibly TRBD1 (6 bases). Germline V lookup: CDR1 MDHEN, CDR2 SYDVKM. The CDR3 is 12 residues long. Trimming shortened V by 10 bases and J by 4 bases, and 13 bases separated the two germline ends. CDR3 sequence: CATCQDSYGYTF. In nucleotides, the CDR3 is TGTGCCACCTGTCAGGACAGCTATGGCTACACCTTC.

The gene calls are TRBV5-4 and TRBJ2-2; weak D call: TRBD1 (6 bases). The CDR3 is 17 residues long. Trimming cost V 0 bases and J 5 bases, with 17 bases left between them. Germline CDR1 is SGHNT and CDR2 is YYREEE (reference sequence). As DNA, the CDR3 is TGTGCCAGCAGCTTGGGAGGGACAAAGGCATCGACCGGGGAGCTGTTTTTT. As protein: CASSLGGTKASTGELFF. Combining the CDR3 with reference TRBV5-4 and TRBJ2-2 gives the whole variable domain ETGVTQSPTHLIKTRGQQVTLRCSSQSGHNTVSWYQQALGQGPQFIFQYYREEENGRGNFPPRFSGLQFPNYSSELNVNALELDDSALYLCASSLGGTKASTGELFFGEGSRLTVL.

This clone was seen only once. The chain uses TRBV4-2 and TRBJ2-3; 9 bases fit TRBD2. Germline CDR1 and CDR2: LGHNA and YNFKEQ. The trim removed 4 bases at V and 3 bases at J, leaving 2 bases unmatched. The CDR3 consists of 14 residues. The CDR3: CASSLAGDTDTQYF. In nucleotides, the CDR3 is TGTGCCAGCAGCCTAGCGGGAGATACAGATACGCAGTATTTT.

The CDR3: CASSLRLRVPEAFF. CDR3 bases: TGTGCCAGCAGCTTACGACTCAGGGTTCCTGAAGCTTTCTTT. The rearrangement links TRBV11-2 to TRBJ1-1; TRBD1 is a possible D gene (5 bases). This CDR3 is 14 amino acids long. The ends were cut back, 2 bases at V and 6 bases at J, with 13 bases in the middle. Germline V gene data show CDR1 as SGHAT and CDR2 as FQNNGV.

The rearrangement joins TRBV7-3 to TRBJ2-3; 13 bases align to TRBD2. Germline CDR1 is SGHTA and CDR2 is FQGTGA. After removal of 4 bases from V and 2 bases from J, the junction contained 3 bases not matched to a gene. This CDR3 contains 16 residues. CDR3 protein: CASSSGTSGNTDTQYF. CDR3 DNA sequence: TGTGCCAGCAGCTCCGGGACTAGCGGGAACACAGATACGCAGTATTTT.

The chain recombines TRBV3-1 (or the pseudogene TRBV3-2) with TRBJ1-1; no definite D call. Trimming took off 6 bases at V and 7 bases at J, with 12 bases between the two ends. Germline values: CDR1 LGHDT, CDR2 YNNKEL (reference sequence). The CDR3 totals 12 residues. CDR3 region: CASRHGSGEAFF. The CDR3 DNA sequence: TGTGCCAGCAGGCACGGGTCGGGTGAAGCTTTCTTT.

This clone was recorded once. This rearrangement joins TRBV6-1 to TRBJ1-3; D ambiguous. This CDR3 contains 14 residues. Trimming pared 3 bases from V and 2 bases from J, leaving 8 bases between. CDR1 and CDR2 (germline): MNHNS, SASEGT. The CDR3 DNA follows: TGTGCCAGCAGTGAGTCAGTGCCTGGAAACACCATATATTTT. Protein sequence: CASSESVPGNTIYF.

The chain has TRBV7-9 and TRBJ1-6; weak D call: TRBD1 (5 bases). V was trimmed by 5 bases and J by 0 bases, leaving 11 bases between them. Germline V gene sequence: CDR1 SEHNR, CDR2 FQNEAQ (reference sequence). The CDR3 contains 16 residues. The CDR3 sequence is CASSPRQSSYNSPLHF. The DNA for the CDR3 is TGTGCCAGCAGCCCCCGACAGAGCTCCTATAATTCACCCCTCCACTTT.

The CDR3 reads CASSLGQTLSLYEQYF. CDR3 sequence (DNA): TGTGCCAGCAGCTTAGGACAGACCCTTTCCCTCTACGAGCAGTACTTC. This chain joins TRBV7-9 and TRBJ2-7, with D perhaps TRBD1 (5 bases). The V end was cut by 1 base, the J end by 3 bases, with 16 bases between. The V gene's germline CDR1 is SEHNR and CDR2 FQNEAQ (reference sequence). This CDR3 spans 16 amino acids.

The rearrangement uses TRBV5-1 and TRBJ2-1; D possibly corresponds to TRBD1 (8 bases). The V end was cut by 4 bases, the J end by 8 bases, with 19 bases between. Germline assignment: CDR1 SGHRS and CDR2 YFSETQ. The CDR3 has 15 amino acids. CDR3 nucleotide sequence: TGCGCCAGCAGCCGCAGTGATACAGGGGGGGATGAGCAGTTCTTC. As protein: CASSRSDTGGDEQFF.

The gene calls are TRBV3-1 (or the pseudogene TRBV3-2) and TRBJ2-5; the match to TRBD2 covers 12 bases. The germline gives CDR1 LGHDT, CDR2 YNNKEL (reference sequence). V trimming: 6 bases; J trimming: 3 bases; junction bases outside the gene matches: 2. The CDR3 is made up of 14 amino acids. CDR3 sequence reads: CASRRTSGKETQYF. DNA for the CDR3: TGTGCCAGCAGGCGGACTAGCGGGAAAGAGACCCAGTACTTC.

V gene TRBV28 combines with J gene TRBJ1-3; possibly TRBD1 for D (6 bases). CDR3 length: 14 residues. Trimming removed 3 bases from V and 7 bases from J, with 13 bases in between. CDR1 and CDR2 (germline): MDHEN, SYDVKM. CDR3 region: CASSFPGDWNTIYF. CDR3 nucleotide sequence: TGTGCCAGCAGTTTCCCAGGGGATTGGAACACCATATATTTT.

This chain connects TRBV7-2 to TRBJ2-4; TRBD2 matches 10 bases. V was clipped by 0 bases and J by 7 bases; unmatched bases: 3. CDR1 and CDR2 (germline): SGHTA, FQGNSA. The CDR3 totals 15 residues. For the CDR3, the DNA is TGTGCCAGCAGCTTAGCCGGACTAGCGGCTAACATTCAGTACTTC. This sequence encodes CASSLAGLAANIQYF.

V gene TRBV7-9 combines with J gene TRBJ2-3, with D perhaps TRBD1 (5 bases). Trimming shortened V by 4 bases and J by 0 bases, and 17 bases separated the two germline ends. This CDR3 region has 17 residues. From germline, CDR1 is SEHNR and CDR2 FQNEAQ (reference sequence). The CDR3 DNA is TGTGCCAGCAGCTCCACCAGGGTGGAGCGAAGCACAGATACGCAGTATTTT. Protein: CASSSTRVERSTDTQYF.

This clone was counted once. The chain combines TRBV11-1 with TRBJ1-1, with D uncertain. Germline V lookup: CDR1 SGHAT, CDR2 FQDESV (reference sequence). The CDR3 has 13 amino acids. Trimming removed 1 base from V and 7 bases from J, with 10 bases in between. CDR3 in DNA: TGTGCCAGCAGCTTAGGGGCCTCTGGTGAAGCTTTCTTT. It encodes CASSLGASGEAFF.

The chain is built from TRBV2 and TRBJ1-2, with D uncertain. Germline CDR1 SNHLY, CDR2 FYNNEI. The CDR3 runs 13 residues. V was cut by 7 bases and J by 4 bases, with 13 bases left in between. The CDR3 nucleotides are TGTGCCAGCACCCAGCGAGGGATCTATGGCTACACCTTC. It is translated as CASTQRGIYGYTF.

This rearrangement joins TRBV5-4 to TRBJ2-6, with D maybe TRBD1 (5 bases). The V gene lost 4 bases and the J gene lost 0 bases, with 14 bases spanning the gap. There are 17 residues in the CDR3. Germline lookup yields CDR1 SGHNT and CDR2 YYREEE (reference sequence). The CDR3 nucleotides are TGTGCCAGCAGCGGGGCTGGACGGACCTCTGGGGCCAACGTCCTGACTTTC. It codes for CASSGAGRTSGANVLTF.

The rearrangement joins TRBV19 to TRBJ1-5; D ambiguous. CDR3 length: 14 residues. Germline V CDR1 and CDR2: LNHDA, SQIVND (reference sequence). Trimming took off 10 bases at V and 0 bases at J, with 13 bases between the two ends. The CDR3 sequence is CATQPRDSNQPQHF. DNA for the CDR3: TGTGCCACCCAGCCGAGGGATAGCAATCAGCCCCAGCATTTT. Supplemented by reference TRBV19 and TRBJ1-5, the full variable domain reads DGGITQSPKYLFRKEGQNVTLSCEQNLNHDAMYWYRQDPGQGLRLIYYSQIVNDFQKGDIAEGYSVSREKKESFPLTVTSAQKNPTAFYLCATQPRDSNQPQHFGDGTRLSIL.